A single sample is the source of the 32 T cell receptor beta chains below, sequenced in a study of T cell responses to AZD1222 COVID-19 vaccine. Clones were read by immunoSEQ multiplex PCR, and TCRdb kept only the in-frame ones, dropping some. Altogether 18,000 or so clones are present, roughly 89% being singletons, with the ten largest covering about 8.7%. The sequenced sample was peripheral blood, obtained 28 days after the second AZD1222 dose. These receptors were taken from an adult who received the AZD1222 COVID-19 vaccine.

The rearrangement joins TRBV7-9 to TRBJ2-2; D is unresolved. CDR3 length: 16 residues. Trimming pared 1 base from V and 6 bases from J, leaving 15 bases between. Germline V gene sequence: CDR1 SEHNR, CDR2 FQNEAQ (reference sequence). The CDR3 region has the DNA TGTGCCAGCAGCTTAGGGCGGACCTCATCGGCCGGGGAGCTGTTTTTT. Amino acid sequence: CASSLGRTSSAGELFF.

In nucleotides, the CDR3 is TGCGCCAGTCAACTAGCGGCCGAGTGGGGAGATACGCAGTATTTT. Its translation is CASQLAAEWGDTQYF. The chain has TRBV5-1 and TRBJ2-3; 8 nucleotides agree with TRBD2. The germline CDR1 and CDR2 sequences are SGHRS and YFSETQ. J was trimmed by 5 bases and V by 8 bases; bases with no gene match: 13. The CDR3 spans 15 residues.

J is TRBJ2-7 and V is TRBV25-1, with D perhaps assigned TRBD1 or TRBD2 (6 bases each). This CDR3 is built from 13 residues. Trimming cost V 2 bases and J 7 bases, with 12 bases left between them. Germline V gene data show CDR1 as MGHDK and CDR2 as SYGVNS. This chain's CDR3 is CASSEVGGTEQYV. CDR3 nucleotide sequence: TGTGCCAGCAGTGAAGTGGGGGGCACGGAGCAGTACGTC.

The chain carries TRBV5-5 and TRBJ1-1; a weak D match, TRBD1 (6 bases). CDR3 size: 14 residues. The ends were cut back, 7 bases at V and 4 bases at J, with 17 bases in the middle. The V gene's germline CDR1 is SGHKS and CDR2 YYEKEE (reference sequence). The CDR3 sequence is CASQTGWDRTEAFF. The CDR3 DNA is TGTGCCAGCCAAACAGGGTGGGATCGCACTGAAGCTTTCTTT.

CDR3 protein: CASSQERVYTEAFF. The CDR3 DNA is TGTGCCAGCAGCCAAGAAAGGGTCTACACTGAAGCTTTCTTT. The rearrangement links TRBV3-1 (or the pseudogene TRBV3-2) to TRBJ1-1; D is uncertain. The CDR3 runs 14 residues. Germline V lookup: CDR1 LGHDT, CDR2 YNNKEL (reference sequence). The V and J ends lost 0 bases and 3 bases respectively, with 8 bases between them.

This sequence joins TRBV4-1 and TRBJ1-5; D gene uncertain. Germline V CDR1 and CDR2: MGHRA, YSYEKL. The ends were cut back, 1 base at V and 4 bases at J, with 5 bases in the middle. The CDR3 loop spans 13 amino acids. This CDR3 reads CASSQGANQPQHF. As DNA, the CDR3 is TGCGCCAGCAGCCAAGGGGCAAATCAGCCCCAGCATTTT.

The CDR3 DNA is TGTGCCAGCAGCCCCACCGGGACTAGCGGTAACACCGGGGAGCTGTTTTTT. Its protein is CASSPTGTSGNTGELFF. The V call is TRBV3-1 (or the pseudogene TRBV3-2), the J call TRBJ2-2; 11 nucleotides match TRBD2. CDR1 is LGHDT, CDR2 YNNKEL, per germline (reference sequence). V lost 4 bases and J lost 2; bases outside the gene matches: 6. This CDR3 spans 17 amino acids.

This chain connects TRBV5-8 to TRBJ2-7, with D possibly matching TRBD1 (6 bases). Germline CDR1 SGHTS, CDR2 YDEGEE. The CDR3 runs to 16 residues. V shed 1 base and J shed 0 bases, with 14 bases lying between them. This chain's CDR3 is CASSLMLGHLSYEQYF. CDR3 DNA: TGTGCCAGCAGCTTGATGTTGGGACACCTCTCCTACGAGCAGTACTTC.

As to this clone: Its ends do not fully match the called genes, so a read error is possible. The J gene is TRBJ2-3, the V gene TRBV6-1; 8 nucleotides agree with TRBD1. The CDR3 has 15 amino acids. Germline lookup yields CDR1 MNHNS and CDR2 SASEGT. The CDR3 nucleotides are TGTGCCAGCAGTGAAGCGACCCACGGGACAGGTACGCAGTATTTT. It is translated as CASSEATHGTGTQYF.

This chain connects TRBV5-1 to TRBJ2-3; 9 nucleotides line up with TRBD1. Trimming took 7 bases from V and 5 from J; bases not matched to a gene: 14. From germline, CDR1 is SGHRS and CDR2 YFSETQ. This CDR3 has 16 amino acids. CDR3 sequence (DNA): TGCGCCAGCGCCACACAGGGGGCGCAGGTGGGAGATACGCAGTATTTT. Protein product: CASATQGAQVGDTQYF.

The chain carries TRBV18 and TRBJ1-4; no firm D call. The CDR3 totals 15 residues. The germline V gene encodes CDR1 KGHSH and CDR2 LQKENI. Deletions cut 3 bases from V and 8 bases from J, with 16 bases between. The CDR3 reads CASSPSSEAGEKLFF. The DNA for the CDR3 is TGTGCCAGCTCACCCTCGTCGGAGGCGGGAGAAAAACTGTTTTTT.

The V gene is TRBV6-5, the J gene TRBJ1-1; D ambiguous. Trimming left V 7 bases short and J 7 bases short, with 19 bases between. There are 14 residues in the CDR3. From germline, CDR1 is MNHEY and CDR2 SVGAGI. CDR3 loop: CASTCVGSFVEAFF. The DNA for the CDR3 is TGTGCCAGCACCTGCGTGGGAAGCTTCGTTGAAGCTTTCTTT.

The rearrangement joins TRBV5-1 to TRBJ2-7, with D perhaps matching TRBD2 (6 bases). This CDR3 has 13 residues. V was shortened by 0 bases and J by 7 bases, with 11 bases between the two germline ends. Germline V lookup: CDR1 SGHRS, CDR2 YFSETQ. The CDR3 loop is CASSLEGAGEQYV. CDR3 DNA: TGCGCCAGCAGCTTGGAAGGCGCGGGGGAGCAGTACGTC.

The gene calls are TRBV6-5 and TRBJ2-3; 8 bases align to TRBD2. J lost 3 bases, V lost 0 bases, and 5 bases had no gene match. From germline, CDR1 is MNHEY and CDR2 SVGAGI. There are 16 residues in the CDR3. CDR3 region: CASSYSAGVGTDTQYF. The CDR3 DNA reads TGTGCCAGCAGTTACTCAGCGGGGGTCGGAACAGATACGCAGTATTTT.

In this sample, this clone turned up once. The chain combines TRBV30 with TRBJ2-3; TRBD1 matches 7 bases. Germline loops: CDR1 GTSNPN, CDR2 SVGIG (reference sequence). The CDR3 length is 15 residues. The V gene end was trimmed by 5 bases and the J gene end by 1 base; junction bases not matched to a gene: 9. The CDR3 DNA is TGTGCCTGGGGAGGAGTAGGGACAGGCACAGATACGCAGTATTTT. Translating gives CAWGGVGTGTDTQYF.

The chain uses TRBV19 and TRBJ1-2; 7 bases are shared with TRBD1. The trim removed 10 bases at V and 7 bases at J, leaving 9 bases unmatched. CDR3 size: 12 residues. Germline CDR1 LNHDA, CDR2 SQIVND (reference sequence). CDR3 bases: TGTGCCACCCCCGGGACAGATAGTGGCTACACCTTC. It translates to CATPGTDSGYTF.

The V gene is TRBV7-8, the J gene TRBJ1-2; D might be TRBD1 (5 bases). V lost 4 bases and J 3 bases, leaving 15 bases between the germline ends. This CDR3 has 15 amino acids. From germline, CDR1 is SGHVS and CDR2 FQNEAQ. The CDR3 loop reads CASSYGGMDDYGYTF. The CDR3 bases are TGTGCCAGCAGCTACGGGGGTATGGACGACTATGGCTACACCTTC.

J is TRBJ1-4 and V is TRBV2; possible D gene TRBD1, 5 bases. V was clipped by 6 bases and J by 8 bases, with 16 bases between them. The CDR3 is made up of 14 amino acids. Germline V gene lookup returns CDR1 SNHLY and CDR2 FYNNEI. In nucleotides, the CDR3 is TGTGCCAGCAGGGCGGGGACGGAGGTGGAAAAACTGTTTTTT. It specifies CASRAGTEVEKLFF.

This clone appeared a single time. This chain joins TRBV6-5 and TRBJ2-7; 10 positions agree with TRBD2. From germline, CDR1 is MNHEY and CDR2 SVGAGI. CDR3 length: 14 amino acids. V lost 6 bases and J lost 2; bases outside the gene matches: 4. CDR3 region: CASRTSGNPYEQYF. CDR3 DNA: TGTGCCAGCAGAACTAGCGGGAATCCCTACGAGCAGTACTTC.

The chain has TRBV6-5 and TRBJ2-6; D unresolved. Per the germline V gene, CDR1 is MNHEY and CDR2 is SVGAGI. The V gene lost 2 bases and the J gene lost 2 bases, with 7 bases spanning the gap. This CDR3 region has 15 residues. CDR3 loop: CASSYETPGANVLTF. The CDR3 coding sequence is TGTGCCAGCAGTTACGAGACTCCTGGGGCCAACGTCCTGACTTTC.

The CDR3 bases are TGCGCCAGCAGCCGGACAGGCCCTAATGAAAAACTGTTTTTT. Translation gives CASSRTGPNEKLFF. J is TRBJ1-4 and V is TRBV10-2; 7 nucleotides agree with TRBD1. Germline-derived CDR1 and CDR2 are WSHSY and SAAADI. The V gene end was trimmed by 6 bases and the J gene end by 3 bases; junction bases not matched to a gene: 4. This CDR3 region has 14 residues.

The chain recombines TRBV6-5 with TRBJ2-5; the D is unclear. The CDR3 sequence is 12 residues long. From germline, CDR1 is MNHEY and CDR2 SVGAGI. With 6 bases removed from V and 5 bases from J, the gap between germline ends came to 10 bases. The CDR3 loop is CASRATGETQYF. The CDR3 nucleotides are TGTGCCAGCAGGGCTACTGGGGAGACCCAGTACTTC.

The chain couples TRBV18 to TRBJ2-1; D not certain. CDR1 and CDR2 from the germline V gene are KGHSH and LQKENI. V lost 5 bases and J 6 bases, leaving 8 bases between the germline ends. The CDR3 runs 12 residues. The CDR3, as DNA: TGTGCCAGCTCAAGTGACCTCAATGAGCAGTTCTTC. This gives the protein CASSSDLNEQFF.

The DNA of the CDR3 is TGCAGTGCTAGTCCGGGACAGGGGAACTATGGCTACACCTTC. This sequence encodes CSASPGQGNYGYTF. The genes are TRBV20-1 and TRBJ1-2, with 10 bases aligning to TRBD1. V lost 3 bases, J lost 2 bases, and 3 bases stayed unmatched. CDR1 DFQATT and CDR2 SNEGSKA come from the germline V gene (reference sequence). CDR3 size: 14 residues.

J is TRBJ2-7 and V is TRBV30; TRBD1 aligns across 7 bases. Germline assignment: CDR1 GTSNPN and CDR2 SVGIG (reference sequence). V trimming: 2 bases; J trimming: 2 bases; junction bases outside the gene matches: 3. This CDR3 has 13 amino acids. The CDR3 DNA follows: TGTGCCTGGAGTACAGGGGATCCCTACGAGCAGTACTTC. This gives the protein CAWSTGDPYEQYF.

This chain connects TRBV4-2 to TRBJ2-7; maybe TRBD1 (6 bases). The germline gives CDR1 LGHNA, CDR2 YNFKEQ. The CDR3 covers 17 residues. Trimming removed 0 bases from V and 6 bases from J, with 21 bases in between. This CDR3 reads CASSQEVAGAGLVEQYF. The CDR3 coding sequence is TGTGCCAGCAGCCAAGAAGTGGCAGGGGCCGGTTTGGTCGAGCAGTACTTC.

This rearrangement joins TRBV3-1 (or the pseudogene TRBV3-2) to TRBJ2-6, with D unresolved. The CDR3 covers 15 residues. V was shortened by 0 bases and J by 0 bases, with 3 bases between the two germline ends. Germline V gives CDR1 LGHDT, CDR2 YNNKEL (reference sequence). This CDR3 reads CASSQDSSGANVLTF. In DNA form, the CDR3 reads TGTGCCAGCAGCCAAGACAGCTCTGGGGCCAACGTCCTGACTTTC.

CDR3 nucleotides: TGCGCCAGCAGTGAGTCGAGGGTGGATGGCTACACCTTC. Amino acids: CASSESRVDGYTF. This chain uses TRBV10-1 with TRBJ1-2, with no clear D. Trimming removed 0 bases at V and 6 bases at J, with 8 bases between. The CDR3 totals 13 residues. From germline, CDR1 is WNHNN and CDR2 SYGVQD (reference sequence).

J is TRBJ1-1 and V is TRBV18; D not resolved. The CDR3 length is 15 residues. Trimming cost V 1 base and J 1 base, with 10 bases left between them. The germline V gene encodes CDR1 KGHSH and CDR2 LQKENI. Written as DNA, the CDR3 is TGTGCCAGCTCACCACAGGAGGTCGGGAACACTGAAGCTTTCTTT. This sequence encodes CASSPQEVGNTEAFF.

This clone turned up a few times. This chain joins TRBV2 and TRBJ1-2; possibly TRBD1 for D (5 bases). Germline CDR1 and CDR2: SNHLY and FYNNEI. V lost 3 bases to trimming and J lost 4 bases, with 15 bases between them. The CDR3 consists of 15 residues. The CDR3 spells CASSEGPSGFYGYTF. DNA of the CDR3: TGTGCCAGCAGTGAGGGCCCCTCAGGGTTCTATGGCTACACCTTC.

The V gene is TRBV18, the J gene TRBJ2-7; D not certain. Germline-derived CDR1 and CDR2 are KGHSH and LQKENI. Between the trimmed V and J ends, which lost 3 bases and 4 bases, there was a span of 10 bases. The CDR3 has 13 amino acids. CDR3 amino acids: CASSPRVRYEQYV. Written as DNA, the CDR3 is TGTGCCAGCTCACCTCGGGTCCGTTACGAGCAGTACGTC.

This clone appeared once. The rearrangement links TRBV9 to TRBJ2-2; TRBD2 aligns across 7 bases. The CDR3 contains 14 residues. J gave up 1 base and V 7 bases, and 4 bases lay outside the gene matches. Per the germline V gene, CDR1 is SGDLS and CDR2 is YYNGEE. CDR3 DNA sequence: TGTGCCAGCCTCGGACTAGAGAACACCGGGGAGCTGTTTTTT. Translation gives CASLGLENTGELFF.